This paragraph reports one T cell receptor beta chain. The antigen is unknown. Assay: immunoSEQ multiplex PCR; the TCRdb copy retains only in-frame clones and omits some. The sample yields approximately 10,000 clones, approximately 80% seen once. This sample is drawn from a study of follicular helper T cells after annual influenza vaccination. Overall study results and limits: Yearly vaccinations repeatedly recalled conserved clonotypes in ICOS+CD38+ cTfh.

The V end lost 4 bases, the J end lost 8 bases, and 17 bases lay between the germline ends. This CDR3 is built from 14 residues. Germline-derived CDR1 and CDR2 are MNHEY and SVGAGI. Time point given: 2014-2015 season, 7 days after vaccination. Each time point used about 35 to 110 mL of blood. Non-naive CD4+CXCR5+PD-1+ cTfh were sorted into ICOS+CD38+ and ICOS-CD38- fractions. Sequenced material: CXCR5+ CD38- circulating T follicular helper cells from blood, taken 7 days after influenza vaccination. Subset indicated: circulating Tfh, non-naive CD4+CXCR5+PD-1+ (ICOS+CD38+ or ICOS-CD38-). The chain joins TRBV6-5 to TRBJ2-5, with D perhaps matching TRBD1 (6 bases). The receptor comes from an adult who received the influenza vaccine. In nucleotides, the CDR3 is TGTGCCAGCAGTTGGACAGCTTGGCCAGAAACCCAGTACTTC. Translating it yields CASSWTAWPETQYF.